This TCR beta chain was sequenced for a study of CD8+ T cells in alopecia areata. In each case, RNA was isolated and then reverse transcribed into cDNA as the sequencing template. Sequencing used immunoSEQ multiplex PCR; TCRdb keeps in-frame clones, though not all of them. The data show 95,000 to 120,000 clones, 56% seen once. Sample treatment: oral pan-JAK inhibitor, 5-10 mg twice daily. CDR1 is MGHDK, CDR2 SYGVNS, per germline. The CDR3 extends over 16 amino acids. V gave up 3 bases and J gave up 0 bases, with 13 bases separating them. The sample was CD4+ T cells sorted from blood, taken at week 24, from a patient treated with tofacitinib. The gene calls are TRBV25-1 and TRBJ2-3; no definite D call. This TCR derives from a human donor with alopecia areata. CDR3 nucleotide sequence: TGTGCCAGCAGTGAGTCCGGACGGTCTAGCACAGATACGCAGTATTTT. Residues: CASSESGRSSTDTQYF.